The 18 T cell receptor beta chains in this list originate from one sample, sequenced in a study of blood T cell repertoires in COVID-19. Sequencing used immunoSEQ multiplex PCR; TCRdb keeps in-frame clones, though not all of them. Altogether approximately 350,000 clones are present, approximately 90% being singletons, with the ten largest covering around 3.3%. What was sequenced was peripheral blood. The receptors come from a woman in her late teens or twenties who had recovered from COVID-19.

J is TRBJ2-3 and V is TRBV11-2; weak D call: TRBD1 (6 bases). CDR3 length equals 14 residues. Germline CDR1 is SGHAT and CDR2 is FQNNGV. Between the trimmed V and J ends, which lost 8 bases and 2 bases, there was a span of 14 bases. CDR3 nucleotide sequence: TGTGCCAGCCAGGACAGCATGCTCACAGATACGCAGTATTTT. Protein: CASQDSMLTDTQYF.

The V gene is TRBV5-1, the J gene TRBJ2-7; 10 nucleotides align to TRBD2. The V and J ends lost 4 bases and 5 bases, in that order; junction bases with no gene match: 12. The CDR3 length is 16 residues. Looked up from germline, CDR1 is SGHRS and CDR2 is YFSETQ. The CDR3 coding sequence is TGCGCCAGCAGCCCAGGGGCTAGCGGGAGAATAGACGAGCAGTACGTC. As protein: CASSPGASGRIDEQYV.

The rearrangement joins TRBV5-1 to TRBJ2-2; 9 bases agree with TRBD1. This CDR3 is built from 15 residues. Germline assignment: CDR1 SGHRS and CDR2 YFSETQ. V was pared by 3 bases and J by 4 bases, with 4 bases of the junction left unmatched. CDR3 protein: CASSSHRGLTGELFF. The DNA for the CDR3 is TGCGCCAGCAGCTCTCACAGGGGGCTCACCGGGGAGCTGTTTTTT.

This clone was picked up one time. The chain combines TRBV7-2 with TRBJ2-3; 7 positions agree with TRBD2. Trimming at V came to 4 bases and at J to 2 bases, leaving 6 bases not matched to a gene. The CDR3 spans 15 residues. Germline assignment: CDR1 SGHTA and CDR2 FQGNSA. The CDR3: CASSSSGLNTDTQYF. The CDR3 DNA reads as TGTGCCAGCAGCTCTAGCGGACTCAACACAGATACGCAGTATTTT.

The rearrangement joins TRBV2 to TRBJ2-7, with TRBD2 identical over 7 bases. V gave up 3 bases and J gave up 3 bases; unmatched junction bases: 5. Germline CDR1 is SNHLY and CDR2 is FYNNEI. The CDR3 consists of 14 residues. CDR3 residues: CASSDLAELYEQYV. CDR3 DNA sequence: TGTGCCAGCAGTGATCTAGCGGAACTCTACGAGCAGTACGTC.

V gene TRBV29-1 combines with J gene TRBJ1-2; no firm D call. Trimming cost V 4 bases and J 2 bases, with 8 bases left between them. The germline gives CDR1 SQVTM, CDR2 ANQGSEA. The CDR3 runs 12 residues. CDR3 in DNA: TGCAGCGTTGCGCCCGGGAACTATGGCTACACCTTC. Protein sequence: CSVAPGNYGYTF.

The J gene is TRBJ2-3, the V gene TRBV5-1; 7 bases agree with TRBD2. The length of the CDR3 is 16 residues. Trimming removed 0 bases from V and 0 bases from J; junction bases left unmatched: 4. Germline loops: CDR1 SGHRS, CDR2 YFSETQ. CDR3 bases: TGCGCCAGCAGCTTGGAAAGCGGGGCTAGCACAGATACGCAGTATTTT. Translating gives CASSLESGASTDTQYF.

The chain has TRBV5-1 and TRBJ1-4, with a tentative D call TRBD1 (6 bases). Germline V gene lookup returns CDR1 SGHRS and CDR2 YFSETQ. The length of the CDR3 is 15 residues. V was trimmed by 1 base and J by 8 bases, leaving 15 bases between them. The CDR3 DNA is TGCGCCAGCAGCTTGATGGCAGGGGTTGGAGAAAAACTGTTTTTT. It yields the protein CASSLMAGVGEKLFF.

The rearrangement joins TRBV9 to TRBJ2-3; 12 bases agree with TRBD2. V was pared by 3 bases and J by 5 bases, with 7 bases of the junction left unmatched. The CDR3 covers 16 residues. Germline CDR1 and CDR2: SGDLS and YYNGEE. DNA of the CDR3: TGTGCCAGCAGCGCTAGCGGGAGGGCCAGTGGAGATACGCAGTATTTT. Its translation is CASSASGRASGDTQYF.

V gene TRBV19 combines with J gene TRBJ1-5, with 8 bases lining up with TRBD1. The V gene's germline CDR1 is LNHDA and CDR2 SQIVND (reference sequence). Trimming took 5 bases from V and 5 from J; bases not matched to a gene: 5. This CDR3 spans 14 amino acids. Written as DNA, the CDR3 is TGTGCCAGTAGTGGGGACAGGAATTATCAGCCCCAGCATTTT. This translates into CASSGDRNYQPQHF.

V is TRBV5-5 and J is TRBJ2-1; 9 bases line up with TRBD2. Germline V CDR1 and CDR2: SGHKS, YYEKEE (reference sequence). This CDR3 contains 17 residues. The ends lost 0 bases at V and 7 bases at J; junction bases unmatched: 11. This CDR3 reads CASSLVVAGGTGNEQFF. CDR3 bases: TGTGCCAGCAGCTTGGTGGTTGCGGGAGGGACGGGTAATGAGCAGTTCTTC.

V is TRBV4-1 and J is TRBJ2-2; 9 nucleotides align to TRBD2. With 1 base clipped from V and 5 bases from J, the junction kept 11 bases outside the gene matches. Germline V gives CDR1 MGHRA, CDR2 YSYEKL. This CDR3 contains 18 residues. The CDR3 is CASSQVGLAGERTGELFF. In nucleotides, the CDR3 is TGCGCCAGCAGCCAAGTCGGGTTAGCGGGAGAGCGGACCGGGGAGCTGTTTTTT.

The chain recombines TRBV7-9 with TRBJ1-2; TRBD1 agrees at 8 bases. Trimming took 1 base from V and 8 from J; bases not matched to a gene: 9. There are 15 residues in the CDR3. CDR1 and CDR2 from the germline V gene are SEHNR and FQNEAQ (reference sequence). For the CDR3, the DNA is TGTGCCAGCAGCTTAGGGCAGGGGGCGTTTGAGGGCTACACCTTC. Its translation is CASSLGQGAFEGYTF.

This chain joins TRBV11-3 and TRBJ1-2, with D possibly matching TRBD1 (6 bases). Trimming cost V 2 bases and J 2 bases, with 15 bases left between them. In germline, CDR1 is SGHNT, CDR2 YENEEA. The CDR3 length is 16 residues. The CDR3 protein is CASSLRNRVGNYGYTF. CDR3 sequence (DNA): TGTGCCAGCAGCTTAAGGAACAGGGTGGGGAACTATGGCTACACCTTC. The entire variable domain, with the rest obtained from reference TRBV11-3 and TRBJ1-2, is as follows: EAGVVQSPRYKIIEKKQPVAFWCNPISGHNTLYWYLQNLGQGPELLIRYENEEAVDDSQLPKDRFSAERLKGVDSTLKIQPAELGDSAVYLCASSLRNRVGNYGYTFGSGTRLTVV.

This chain links TRBV19 with TRBJ1-2, with 8 positions matching TRBD1. Germline trimming cut 4 bases from V and 7 bases from J; bases unmatched to any gene: 5. Germline assignment: CDR1 LNHDA and CDR2 SQIVND (reference sequence). The CDR3 consists of 13 residues. CDR3 amino acids: CASSTQTGAGYTF. Here the CDR3 DNA reads TGTGCCAGTAGTACTCAGACAGGGGCTGGCTACACCTTC.

The V and J genes are TRBV2 and TRBJ1-2; 9 bases match TRBD1. The V gene end was trimmed by 4 bases and the J gene end by 4 bases; junction bases not matched to a gene: 1. The CDR3 spans 13 residues. From germline, CDR1 is SNHLY and CDR2 FYNNEI. CDR3 DNA sequence: TGTGCCAGCAGTGTGACAGGGGGCTATGGCTACACCTTC. This gives the protein CASSVTGGYGYTF. The full variable domain, its missing parts supplied by reference TRBV2 and TRBJ1-2, is EPEVTQTPSHQVTQMGQEVILRCVPISNHLYFYWYRQILGQKVEFLVSFYNNEISEKSEIFDDQFSVERPDGSNFTLKIRSTKLEDSAMYFCASSVTGGYGYTFGSGTRLTVV.

The chain has TRBV19 and TRBJ2-2; 10 positions match TRBD2. CDR3 size: 16 residues. Germline V gene lookup returns CDR1 LNHDA and CDR2 SQIVND (reference sequence). V shed 9 bases, J shed 5 bases, and the junction held 12 bases outside the gene matches. CDR3 protein: CASQGLAGEETGELFF. The CDR3 nucleotides are TGTGCCAGCCAGGGGCTAGCGGGAGAGGAAACCGGGGAGCTGTTTTTT.

Details on this clone: Germline and junction disagree at one end, which may indicate a read error. J is TRBJ1-2 and V is TRBV18; 8 positions match TRBD1. The CDR3 has 14 amino acids. Germline V gives CDR1 KGHSH, CDR2 LQKENI. As DNA, the CDR3 is TGTGCCAGCTCAGCACCAGGGGGCAACTATGGCTACACCTTC. Translated: CASSAPGGNYGYTF.